The clone carrying this T cell receptor (beta chain) was recorded a few times. Its antigen is not identified. The data derive from a study of CD8 T cells in ankylosing spondylitis. Regarding the study as a whole: Prior work had noted some motif variants in reactive arthritis blood and synovial fluid. Blood of patients with ankylosing spondylitis appeared to be characterized by a TCR beta motif of seven or eight highly homologous variants.

V lost 1 base, J lost 5 bases, and 8 bases lay in between. The CDR3 length is 13 residues. One entry per CDR3 protein, called by TCRdb with MiXCR from the 5' RACE reads. The sample contains about 420,000 distinct CDR3 sequences, under 25% of which appear only once. The gene calls are TRBV12-3 or TRBV12-4 and TRBJ2-5; D call uncertain. The sample comprised blood, either unsorted or a sorted T cell fraction (not recorded which). The clonotype was recovered from a male donor with ankylosing spondylitis. The DNA of the CDR3 is TGTGCCAGCAGTTTAGAGGAGAGGGAGACCCAGTACTTC. As protein: CASSLEERETQYF.